This T cell receptor (beta chain) came from a study of OX40 agonist ivuxolimab in advanced cancers. The CDR3 has 15 residues. Trimming cost V 5 bases and J 5 bases; bases outside gene matches: 11. The germline gives CDR1 SGHNT, CDR2 YYREEE (reference sequence). Method: immunoSEQ multiplex PCR; TCRdb's copy keeps in-frame clones and lacks some. The table shows 95,000 to 100,000 clones, with 70% to 85% occurring only once. This sequence joins TRBV5-4 and TRBJ2-7, with 9 bases that match TRBD1. The sequence came from an adult with an advanced solid tumor such as melanoma, head and neck, liver or kidney cancer. Sequenced here: CD4+ or CD8+ T cells sorted from blood, sampled in a trial of the OX40 agonist ivuxolimab. The CDR3 here is CASSTPRDRDHEQYF. The CDR3 DNA is TGTGCCAGCAGTACTCCCCGGGACAGGGACCACGAGCAGTACTTC. The variable domain in full, completed from reference TRBV5-4 and TRBJ2-7, reads ETGVTQSPTHLIKTRGQQVTLRCSSQSGHNTVSWYQQALGQGPQFIFQYYREEENGRGNFPPRFSGLQFPNYSSELNVNALELDDSALYLCASSTPRDRDHEQYFGPGTRLTVT.